This TCR beta chain is from a study of blood T cell repertoires in COVID-19. As for the study in general: Sample material is recorded as cDNA or gDNA derived from T cells, B-cell-depleted T cells, or PBMCs.

This clone appeared a single time. From germline, CDR1 is MNHNS and CDR2 SASEGT. The germline V and J ends were trimmed by 1 base and 7 bases, with 13 bases remaining between them. The CDR3 spans 14 residues. Method: immunoSEQ multiplex PCR; TCRdb's copy keeps in-frame clones and lacks some. This table holds under 200,000 clones, around 82% found once. This clonotype originated in a woman aged 55-75 years with acute COVID-19. V usage is TRBV6-1 and J usage is TRBJ1-2, with a tentative D call TRBD1 (5 bases). The sequenced sample consisted of PBMCs or T cells enriched from blood (not recorded which). The CDR3 DNA reads TGTGCCAGCAGTGAAGAGGCAGGGACTTTTGGCTACACCTTC. Its protein is CASSEEAGTFGYTF.